The next 3 T cell receptor beta chains were all read from a single sample in a study of tumor-infiltrating lymphocytes in primary liver carcinoma. Each 20-30 mg portion of unsorted bulk tissue served as the source for co-extraction of RNA and DNA. A constant-region primer served to make TCR beta cDNA from about 0.45 ug total RNA. Nested multiplex PCR, run for three rounds with slightly modified ARM-PCR, yielded TCR beta libraries. The first two PCR rounds used TRBV1-TRBV30 forward primers with a C-beta reverse primer, around 10 cycles each. TCRdb ran MiXCR on the multiplex PCR reads and lists one entry per CDR3 protein. The sample consists of 120,000 or so distinct CDR3 sequences, 55% to 65% of them appearing once. Sequencing input: liver tumor tissue from sampling region 1. Regarding subset: tumor region T1, superior pole. These receptors were obtained from a woman in her fifties or sixties with primary liver carcinoma and hepatitis B virus infection.

As concerns this clonotype: A read error is possible here, since a much larger clone lies one base away. The chain recombines TRBV7-9 with TRBJ2-3, with D perhaps TRBD2 (6 bases). The CDR3 has 12 residues. Germline CDR1 SEHNR, CDR2 FQNEAQ (reference sequence). V was shortened by 2 bases and J by 7 bases, with 7 bases between the two germline ends. The CDR3 region has the DNA TGTGCCAGCAGCTTACGGGAGTATACGCAGTATTTT. This translates into CASSLREYTQYF.

Remarks on this clonotype: The CDR3 end shows no conserved phenylalanine or tryptophan, and so a read error is likely. V and J are TRBV11-2 and TRBJ2-3; D is uncertain. The CDR3 length is 18 residues. The V gene's germline CDR1 is SGHAT and CDR2 FQNNGV. CDR3 amino acids: CTSSLVRVTFSRTDTQYL. The CDR3, as DNA: TGTACCAGCAGCTTAGTCCGGGTCACCTTCTCGAGAACAGATACGCAGTATTTA.

In regard to this clonotype: Given a much more abundant clone one base away, this may be a read error. The chain is built from TRBV12-3 or TRBV12-4 and TRBJ2-1; no clear D gene. Trimming left V 7 bases short and J 7 bases short, with 17 bases between. The CDR3 extends over 14 amino acids. CDR3: CASNRLERENEQFF. The DNA for the CDR3 is TGTGCCAGCAACCGGTTAGAAAGGGAAAATGAGCAGTTCTTC.